The present entry profiles one TCR beta chain with its context. The data originate from a study of OX40 agonist ivuxolimab in advanced cancers. Sequencing was performed with immunoSEQ multiplex PCR; in TCRdb, only in-frame clones are kept and a portion is missing. The table records about 77,000 clones, 80% to 90% of them present only once. V gave up 6 bases and J gave up 6 bases, with 11 bases separating them. Germline CDR1 reads MNHNY; CDR2 reads SVGAGI (reference sequence). The CDR3 totals 12 residues. This chain links TRBV6-6 with TRBJ1-2; D unclear. This sequence originates from an adult with an advanced solid tumor such as melanoma, head and neck, liver or kidney cancer. The sequencing here drew on CD4+ or CD8+ T cells sorted from blood, taken in a trial of the OX40 agonist ivuxolimab. DNA of the CDR3: TGTGCCAGCAGCCTGCGGCCGGATGGCTACACCTTC. It codes for CASSLRPDGYTF.